This TCR beta chain derives from a study of CD8 T cells in ankylosing spondylitis. Regarding the study as a whole: Fewer than ten highly homologous variants made up a TCR beta motif, and this motif appeared characteristic of ankylosing spondylitis blood.

Of note for this clonotype: Its antigen remains unknown.

Using quantitative 5'-RACE with molecular barcodes, the authors made TCR beta libraries. MiXCR, run by TCRdb on the 5' RACE reads, gives a single entry per CDR3 protein. The sample includes around 440,000 distinct CDR3 sequences, about a sixth seen only once; the top ten take just over 1%. V was trimmed by 4 bases and J by 2 bases, leaving 8 bases between them. CDR1 is MNHNS and CDR2 is SASEGT in the germline V gene. This CDR3 spans 14 amino acids. V gene TRBV6-1 combines with J gene TRBJ2-2; D not resolved. The sequenced sample was blood, either unsorted or a sorted T cell fraction (not recorded which). The TCR originated in a male donor with ankylosing spondylitis. The CDR3 region is CASSGLLNTGELFF. In nucleotides, the CDR3 is TGTGCCAGCAGTGGACTTCTAAACACCGGGGAGCTGTTTTTT.